The next 32 T cell receptor beta chains were all read from a single sample in a study of molecular identifiers for immune sequencing clone quantification. TCRdb itself ran the PCR reads through MiXCR, one entry per CDR3 protein. The sample holds 490,000 or so distinct CDR3 sequences, around a fifth seen once. The sequencing sample was made of naive CD8+ T cells from blood, with Jurkat cell RNA spiked in. The sample's subset: FACS-sorted CD8+CD4-CCR7+CD45RA+ naive T cells. These receptor sequences come from a human donor in good health. Some libraries in this study had Jurkat cell RNA spiked in.

This rearrangement joins TRBV4-3 to TRBJ2-1, with D possibly TRBD2 on 5 matching bases. V lost 3 bases to trimming and J lost 5 bases, with 17 bases between them. Germline V CDR1 and CDR2: LGHNA, YSLEER. The CDR3 is 16 residues long. The CDR3 DNA is TGCGCCAGCAGCCACCGATTTAGCGTTGGAGACAATGAGCAGTTCTTC. Residues: CASSHRFSVGDNEQFF.

The V call is TRBV7-9, the J call TRBJ2-3; TRBD1 aligns across 10 bases. The CDR3 loop spans 15 amino acids. The V gene end was trimmed by 11 bases and the J gene end by 3 bases; junction bases not matched to a gene: 11. The germline CDR1 and CDR2 sequences are SEHNR and FQNEAQ (reference sequence). The DNA for the CDR3 is TGTGCCTCAGCCCTTAGACAGGGGGCAACAGATACGCAGTATTTT. Residues: CASALRQGATDTQYF.

Only a few counts were recorded for this clonotype. The V call is TRBV5-1, the J call TRBJ2-7; the D is unclear. Per germline, CDR1 SGHRS and CDR2 YFSETQ. This CDR3 region has 13 residues. The ends were cut back, 5 bases at V and 3 bases at J, with 12 bases in the middle. The CDR3 loop is CASSYESVYEQYF. As DNA, the CDR3 is TGCGCCAGCAGTTACGAAAGCGTCTACGAGCAGTACTTC.

This rearrangement joins TRBV27 to TRBJ1-1; D unresolved. V was cut by 2 bases and J by 4 bases, with 14 bases left in between. This CDR3 comprises 15 residues. Germline V gene data show CDR1 as MNHEY and CDR2 as SMNVEV (reference sequence). The CDR3 loop is CASSLVTPSGTEAFF. The CDR3 DNA sequence: TGTGCCAGCAGTTTAGTGACACCCTCGGGCACTGAAGCTTTCTTT.

This clonotype was recorded many times. The chain carries TRBV12-3 or TRBV12-4 and TRBJ1-1; D unresolved. This CDR3 spans 12 amino acids. Trimming pared 5 bases from V and 4 bases from J, leaving 8 bases between. Written as DNA, the CDR3 is TGTGCCAGCAGTCTCGGGTTCACTGAAGCTTTCTTT. Protein sequence: CASSLGFTEAFF.

The J gene is TRBJ2-5, the V gene TRBV7-9; 7 bases map to TRBD2. Trimming removed 0 bases from V and 1 base from J; junction bases left unmatched: 5. Looked up from germline, CDR1 is SEHNR and CDR2 is FQNEAQ (reference sequence). This CDR3 is built from 16 residues. The chain's CDR3 is CASSLARDYLQETQYF. The CDR3 bases are TGTGCCAGCAGCTTAGCCCGGGACTACCTCCAAGAGACCCAGTACTTC.

This clonotype was counted many times. The rearrangement uses TRBV12-3 or TRBV12-4 and TRBJ2-2; D unresolved. This CDR3 comprises 13 residues. With 8 bases removed from V and 3 bases from J, the gap between germline ends came to 10 bases. The CDR3 is CASSYTDTGELFF. The DNA for the CDR3 is TGTGCCAGCTCCTATACGGACACCGGGGAGCTGTTTTTT.

This clonotype was seen more than once but under ten times. The chain employs TRBV6-6 and TRBJ2-1; 11 bases line up with TRBD2. CDR3 length: 17 amino acids. J gave up 6 bases and V 4 bases, and 11 bases lay outside the gene matches. The germline V gene has CDR1 MNHNY and CDR2 SVGAGI (reference sequence). The CDR3 sequence: CASSWKVLSGGANEQFF. In nucleotides, the CDR3 is TGTGCCAGCAGTTGGAAAGTTCTTAGCGGGGGGGCCAATGAGCAGTTCTTC.

This clonotype showed up just a few times. The rearrangement uses TRBV6-2 or TRBV6-3 and TRBJ2-7; 7 nucleotides match TRBD2. CDR3 size: 16 residues. Germline lookup yields CDR1 MNHEY and CDR2 SVGEGT. Trimming took 2 bases from V and 1 from J; bases not matched to a gene: 8. The CDR3: CASSYGLLAESYEQYF. In DNA form, the CDR3 reads TGTGCCAGCAGTTACGGCCTGCTAGCGGAATCCTACGAGCAGTACTTC.

This clonotype was observed at least ten times. The chain joins TRBV6-5 to TRBJ2-7; the D is unclear. The CDR3 is 12 amino acids. Germline values: CDR1 MNHEY, CDR2 SVGAGI. Trimming pared 2 bases from V and 7 bases from J, leaving 9 bases between. CDR3 loop: CASSYDGWEQYF. CDR3 DNA: TGTGCCAGCAGTTACGACGGTTGGGAGCAGTACTTC.

Concerning this clonotype itself: This may stem from a read error, because a much larger clone lies one nucleotide away. The conserved final phenylalanine or tryptophan is absent from the CDR3, which likely points to a read error. The rearrangement links TRBV2 to TRBJ2-7; 12 positions agree with TRBD2. Per germline, CDR1 SNHLY and CDR2 FYNNEI. V was pared by 5 bases and J by 5 bases, with 7 bases of the junction left unmatched. CDR3 size: 15 residues. Written as DNA, the CDR3 is TGTGCCAGCAGTCTACTGACTAGCGGGAGAAACGAGCAGTACCTC. Translated: CASSLLTSGRNEQYL.

This clonotype was counted between two and nine times. This sequence joins TRBV27 and TRBJ2-1; weak D call: TRBD2 (7 bases). The CDR3 loop spans 17 amino acids. The germline V gene has CDR1 MNHEY and CDR2 SMNVEV (reference sequence). Trimming removed 4 bases from V and 7 bases from J, with 23 bases in between. The CDR3, as DNA: TGTGCCAGCAGTTCCTTCGATGAGGGGGGGCCTAGGAATGAGCAGTTCTTC. Protein sequence: CASSSFDEGGPRNEQFF.

This clonotype was picked up many times. The chain carries TRBV7-6 and TRBJ2-7, with TRBD2 identical over 8 bases. From germline, CDR1 is SGHVS and CDR2 FNYEAQ. J gave up 4 bases and V 0 bases, and 5 bases lay outside the gene matches. This CDR3 has 15 residues. CDR3 DNA sequence: TGTGCCAGCAGCTTAGCGTTGTCTAGCGGGTACGAGCAGTACTTC. It yields the protein CASSLALSSGYEQYF.

This chain joins TRBV4-1 and TRBJ1-5, with TRBD1 as a possible D gene (5 bases). The V and J ends lost 0 bases and 5 bases respectively, with 14 bases between them. The CDR3 runs 16 residues. Germline V gene sequence: CDR1 MGHRA, CDR2 YSYEKL. Here the CDR3 reads CASSQDGGYGDQPQHF. In DNA form, the CDR3 reads TGCGCCAGCAGCCAAGACGGGGGATATGGCGATCAGCCCCAGCATTTT.

The J gene is TRBJ1-6, the V gene TRBV11-2; TRBD1 matches 8 bases. Germline V gene lookup returns CDR1 SGHAT and CDR2 FQNNGV. J lost 6 bases, V lost 5 bases, and 9 bases had no gene match. The CDR3 has 16 residues. Here the CDR3 reads CASSHSPGQANSPLHF. In DNA form, the CDR3 reads TGTGCCAGCAGCCATAGCCCGGGACAGGCTAATTCACCCCTCCACTTT. Using reference TRBV11-2 and TRBJ1-6 for the parts outside the CDR3, the full variable domain is EAGVAQSPRYKIIEKRQSVAFWCNPISGHATLYWYQQILGQGPKLLIQFQNNGVVDDSQLPKDRFSAERLKGVDSTLKIQPAKLEDSAVYLCASSHSPGQANSPLHFGNGTRLTVT.

This rearrangement joins TRBV10-2 to TRBJ2-2; the match to TRBD2 covers 7 bases. Germline V gene sequence: CDR1 WSHSY, CDR2 SAAADI. The CDR3 is made up of 16 amino acids. The junction had 8 bases not matched to a gene; V was cut back by 5 bases and J by 2 bases. The DNA of the CDR3 is TGCGCCAGCAGTACCCCCGGGGGGTCCAACACCGGGGAGCTGTTTTTT. Translated: CASSTPGGSNTGELFF.

The V gene is TRBV30, the J gene TRBJ1-2; no clear D gene. The CDR3 has 15 amino acids. Germline values: CDR1 GTSNPN, CDR2 SVGIG (reference sequence). Between the trimmed V and J ends, which lost 2 bases and 4 bases, there was a span of 17 bases. CDR3: CAWSSPSRSAYGYTF. CDR3 nucleotides: TGTGCCTGGAGTTCCCCATCGAGGTCAGCCTATGGCTACACCTTC.

This clonotype was seen ten or more times. V and J are TRBV4-3 and TRBJ1-4; TRBD1 might be the D (5 bases). This CDR3 is built from 14 residues. Germline CDR1 and CDR2: LGHNA and YSLEER. With 0 bases removed from V and 8 bases from J, the gap between germline ends came to 10 bases. CDR3 amino acids: CASSQDSREEKLFF. As DNA, the CDR3 is TGCGCCAGCAGCCAAGATTCCAGGGAAGAAAAACTGTTTTTT.

As for this clonotype: This could be a read error, since a much larger clone is one nucleotide away. The chain joins TRBV20-1 to TRBJ2-3; D might be TRBD1 (5 bases). CDR1 and CDR2 (germline): DFQATT, SNEGSKA (reference sequence). CDR3 length: 13 amino acids. Trimming removed 6 bases at V and 2 bases at J, with 12 bases between. CDR3 nucleotides: TGCAGTGCCGGCAGGGCCTTCACAGATACGCAGTATTTT. As protein: CSAGRAFTDTQYF.

This clonotype was counted a few times. V and J are TRBV6-5 and TRBJ2-7; 13 bases map to TRBD2. The CDR3 runs 15 residues. The V gene's germline CDR1 is MNHEY and CDR2 SVGAGI. The V gene end was trimmed by 0 bases and the J gene end by 8 bases; junction bases not matched to a gene: 4. The CDR3 nucleotides read TGTGCCAGCAGTTACTCGGGACTAGCGGGATCCCAGCAGTACTTC. Translated: CASSYSGLAGSQQYF.

This chain joins TRBV9 and TRBJ2-4; possibly TRBD2 for D (7 bases). This CDR3 region has 16 residues. V shed 1 base and J shed 2 bases, with 13 bases lying between them. CDR1 is SGDLS, CDR2 YYNGEE, per germline. The CDR3 sequence: CASSVYGGLTKNIQYF. CDR3 DNA sequence: TGTGCCAGCAGCGTATACGGGGGGCTGACCAAAAACATTCAGTACTTC.

Many counts were recorded for this clonotype. The chain has TRBV4-1 and TRBJ2-5, with 9 bases that match TRBD2. Germline V gene data show CDR1 as MGHRA and CDR2 as YSYEKL. This CDR3 region has 14 residues. The trim removed 4 bases at V and 3 bases at J, leaving 3 bases unmatched. The CDR3 DNA reads TGCGCCAGCAGCCCGGTAGCGGGAGAAGAGACCCAGTACTTC. Translation gives CASSPVAGEETQYF.

The chain couples TRBV6-5 to TRBJ2-7; D remains ambiguous. V was cut by 7 bases and J by 2 bases, with 18 bases left in between. Germline V gene sequence: CDR1 MNHEY, CDR2 SVGAGI. The CDR3 length is 15 residues. DNA for the CDR3: TGTGCCAGCAACTCCCCCGCGAAAAGCCCCTACGAGCAGTACTTC. It specifies CASNSPAKSPYEQYF.

This chain's CDR3 is CASSSIRTSGRIYNEQFF. CDR3 nucleotide sequence: TGTGCCAGCAGTTCGATTAGGACTAGCGGGAGAATATACAATGAGCAGTTCTTC. V usage is TRBV28 and J usage is TRBJ2-1; 13 nucleotides agree with TRBD2. Germline CDR1 and CDR2: MDHEN and SYDVKM. V shed 4 bases, J shed 4 bases, and the junction held 10 bases outside the gene matches. The CDR3 covers 18 residues.

A word on this clonotype: Its ends do not fully match the called genes, so a read error is possible. The J gene is TRBJ2-7, the V gene TRBV12-3 or TRBV12-4; tentative D call: TRBD2 (6 bases). The CDR3 totals 14 residues. For the CDR3, the DNA is TGTGCCAGCAGCTTGGGGGGTAGCTCCCACGAGCAGTACTTC. This translates into CASSLGGSSHEQYF.

The chain has TRBV27 and TRBJ1-5; D is unclear. The CDR3 is 18 residues long. In germline, CDR1 is MNHEY, CDR2 SMNVEV (reference sequence). With 4 bases removed from V and 0 bases from J, the gap between germline ends came to 19 bases. The CDR3 DNA reads TGTGCCAGCAGTTCCTTTCAAAGTTCGGCCTATAGCAATCAGCCCCAGCATTTT. It is translated as CASSSFQSSAYSNQPQHF.

The sample holds many counts of this clonotype. This chain links TRBV7-9 with TRBJ1-1, with D unresolved. In germline, CDR1 is SEHNR, CDR2 FQNEAQ (reference sequence). The CDR3 is made up of 13 amino acids. V dropped 6 bases and J dropped 8 bases, with 16 bases sitting between them. The CDR3 DNA sequence: TGTGCCAGCAGACCAGCGGGTCTTGGGGAAGCTTTCTTT. Protein: CASRPAGLGEAFF.

In this sample, this clonotype turned up a few times. CDR3 nucleotides: TGTGCCAGCAGCTTAGGGTGGGGGAATTCACCCCTCCACTTT. This sequence encodes CASSLGWGNSPLHF. The chain combines TRBV7-9 with TRBJ1-6; perhaps TRBD1 as D (5 bases). From germline, CDR1 is SEHNR and CDR2 FQNEAQ (reference sequence). The V gene lost 1 base and the J gene lost 7 bases, with 8 bases spanning the gap. The CDR3 totals 14 residues.

This clonotype showed up just a few times. This sequence joins TRBV6-6 and TRBJ1-1; D is possibly TRBD1 (5 bases). The CDR3 has 14 residues. V was shortened by 7 bases and J by 0 bases, with 12 bases between the two germline ends. Germline V lookup: CDR1 MNHNY, CDR2 SVGAGI (reference sequence). The CDR3 DNA follows: TGTGCCAGCATTGACAGAGGCATGAACACTGAAGCTTTCTTT. Protein sequence: CASIDRGMNTEAFF.

As concerns this clonotype: In this CDR3 the conserved last residue, phenylalanine or tryptophan, is missing, so a read error is likely. This chain uses TRBV5-1 with TRBJ1-6, with D possibly matching TRBD1 (6 bases). Germline CDR1 reads SGHRS; CDR2 reads YFSETQ. V shed 3 bases and J shed 0 bases, with 13 bases lying between them. The CDR3 runs 17 residues. Written as DNA, the CDR3 is TGCGCCAGCAGCTACGACAGGACAAGCTCCTATAATTCACCCCTCCACCTT. Its translation is CASSYDRTSSYNSPLHL.

There are many counts of this clonotype. The V and J genes are TRBV13 and TRBJ2-3, with 8 bases that match TRBD2. The CDR3 spans 14 residues. The germline CDR1 and CDR2 sequences are PRHDT and FYEKMQ (reference sequence). J gave up 4 bases and V 6 bases, and 6 bases lay outside the gene matches. The DNA for the CDR3 is TGTGCCAGCAGACGTAGCGGGATCGCAGATACGCAGTATTTT. This translates into CASRRSGIADTQYF.

This clonotype was recorded at least ten times. The CDR3 DNA reads TGCGCCAGCAGCCAAGCGCTAGCGGGAGTGGGTAATGAGCAGTTCTTC. It is translated as CASSQALAGVGNEQFF. J is TRBJ2-1 and V is TRBV4-3, with TRBD2 matching over 10 bases. The germline gives CDR1 LGHNA, CDR2 YSLEER. The CDR3 contains 16 residues. The V segment lost 1 base and the J segment 7 bases; nucleotides outside the gene matches: 7.